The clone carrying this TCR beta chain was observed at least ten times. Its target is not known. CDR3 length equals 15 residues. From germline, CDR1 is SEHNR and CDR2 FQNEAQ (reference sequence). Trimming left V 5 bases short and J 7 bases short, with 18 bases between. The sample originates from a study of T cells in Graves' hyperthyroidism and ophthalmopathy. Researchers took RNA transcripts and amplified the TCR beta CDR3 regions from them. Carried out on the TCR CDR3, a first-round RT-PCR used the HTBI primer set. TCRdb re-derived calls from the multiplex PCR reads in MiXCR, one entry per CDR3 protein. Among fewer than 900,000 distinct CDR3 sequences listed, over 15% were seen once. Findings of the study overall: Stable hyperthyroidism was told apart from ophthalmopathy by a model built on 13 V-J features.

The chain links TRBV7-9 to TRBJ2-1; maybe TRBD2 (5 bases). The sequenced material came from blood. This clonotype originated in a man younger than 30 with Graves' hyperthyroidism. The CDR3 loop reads CASSPRRPLLNEQFF. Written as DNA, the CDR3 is TGTGCCAGCAGCCCCCGGAGGCCTCTGCTAAATGAGCAGTTCTTC. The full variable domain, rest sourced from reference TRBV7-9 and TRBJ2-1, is DTGVSQNPRHKITKRGQNVTFRCDPISEHNRLYWYRQTLGQGPEFLTYFQNEAQLEKSRLLSDRFSAERPKGSFSTLEIQRTEQGDSAMYLCASSPRRPLLNEQFFGPGTRLTVL.